Following are 27 T cell receptor beta chains from one sample sequenced in a study of shared clonotypes between healthy human individuals. Assay: immunoSEQ multiplex PCR; the TCRdb copy retains only in-frame clones and omits some. The repertoire holds more than 400,000 clones, with around 96% as singletons. Sequenced input: naive CD4+ T cells sorted from blood. Subset reported: CD45RA+ positively selected. These receptors were taken from a woman in her 30s in good health.

The gene calls are TRBV2 and TRBJ1-5; D gene uncertain. V shed 4 bases and J shed 6 bases, with 10 bases lying between them. This CDR3 is built from 13 residues. CDR1 and CDR2 from the germline V gene are SNHLY and FYNNEI. Here the CDR3 DNA reads TGTGCCAGCAGTGCGGGCCCAGTTCAGCCCCAGCATTTT. This encodes CASSAGPVQPQHF. Together with reference TRBV2 and TRBJ1-5, the CDR3 gives the full variable domain: EPEVTQTPSHQVTQMGQEVILRCVPISNHLYFYWYRQILGQKVEFLVSFYNNEISEKSEIFDDQFSVERPDGSNFTLKIRSTKLEDSAMYFCASSAGPVQPQHFGDGTRLSIL.

The rearrangement uses TRBV5-1 and TRBJ1-4; D uncertain. The germline V gene encodes CDR1 SGHRS and CDR2 YFSETQ. The CDR3 consists of 14 residues. Trimming took 4 bases from V and 5 from J, leaving 12 bases between them. The CDR3 bases are TGCGCCAGCAGCCAACTGACCGGGAATGAAAAACTGTTTTTT. It is translated as CASSQLTGNEKLFF.

The rearrangement joins TRBV28 to TRBJ2-7; TRBD2 agrees at 11 bases. Germline CDR1 MDHEN, CDR2 SYDVKM. The CDR3 length is 16 residues. Unmatched junction bases numbered 9, after V lost 2 bases and J lost 6 bases. For the CDR3, the DNA is TGTGCCAGCAGTTTACCCCAACTTGGACTAGCGGGCGAGCAGTACTTC. This gives the protein CASSLPQLGLAGEQYF.

This sequence joins TRBV5-4 and TRBJ2-4; weak D call: TRBD1 (5 bases). This CDR3 comprises 15 residues. CDR1 SGHNT and CDR2 YYREEE come from the germline V gene (reference sequence). V shed 2 bases and J shed 3 bases, with 12 bases lying between them. CDR3 sequence (DNA): TGTGCCAGCAGCTTTTTAGGGGTAGGCAAAAACATTCAGTACTTC. Amino acids: CASSFLGVGKNIQYF.

V usage is TRBV28 and J usage is TRBJ1-5; 8 positions match TRBD1. J was trimmed by 5 bases and V by 6 bases; bases with no gene match: 9. CDR1 and CDR2 from the germline V gene are MDHEN and SYDVKM. The CDR3 loop spans 15 amino acids. CDR3 loop: CASSPDRGTDQPQHF. In nucleotides, the CDR3 is TGTGCCAGCAGCCCTGACAGGGGTACCGATCAGCCCCAGCATTTT.

Turning to this clone: This specimen includes other DNA sequences encoding the same CDR3. This chain connects TRBV27 to TRBJ2-7, with D hard to call. The CDR3 has 11 residues. Between the trimmed V and J ends, which lost 3 bases and 4 bases, there was a span of 4 bases. Germline V gives CDR1 MNHEY, CDR2 SMNVEV (reference sequence). The CDR3 sequence: CASSFGYEQYF. The DNA for the CDR3 is TGTGCCAGCAGTTTCGGGTACGAGCAGTACTTC.

The V and J genes are TRBV4-1 and TRBJ2-1, with 10 positions matching TRBD2. CDR3 length: 18 amino acids. Germline CDR1 MGHRA, CDR2 YSYEKL. The ends lost 3 bases at V and 4 bases at J; junction bases unmatched: 12. The CDR3 DNA reads TGCGCCAGCAGCCAGGGGGCCTTACGTAGCGGGAGGTACAATGAGCAGTTCTTC. Translating it yields CASSQGALRSGRYNEQFF.

The V call is TRBV6-5, the J call TRBJ2-3; 10 bases are shared with TRBD2. Germline V gene lookup returns CDR1 MNHEY and CDR2 SVGAGI. The V segment lost 6 bases and the J segment 7 bases; nucleotides outside the gene matches: 7. The CDR3 has 14 amino acids. The CDR3: CASREREGRNTQYF. CDR3 DNA sequence: TGTGCCAGCAGGGAGCGGGAGGGCCGAAATACGCAGTATTTT.

With respect to this clone: Other DNA sequences in the same sample also yield this CDR3. The CDR3 nucleotides read TGCGCCAGCAGCCTGGACAGGGGGGATGAAAAACTGTTTTTT. Residues: CASSLDRGDEKLFF. The chain has TRBV5-1 and TRBJ1-4, with 10 bases identical to TRBD1. This CDR3 is 14 amino acids long. V was pared by 4 bases and J by 6 bases, with 3 bases of the junction left unmatched. Germline V gene sequence: CDR1 SGHRS, CDR2 YFSETQ. The whole variable domain, remainder taken from reference TRBV5-1 and TRBJ1-4, is KAGVTQTPRYLIKTRGQQVTLSCSPISGHRSVSWYQQTPGQGLQFLFEYFSETQRNKGNFPGRFSGRQFSNSRSEMNVSTLELGDSALYLCASSLDRGDEKLFFGSGTQLSVL.

V usage is TRBV7-2 and J usage is TRBJ2-5, with a possible D match to TRBD2 (5 bases). The DNA end favors TRBJ2-7, so the J call may be wrong. Per the germline V gene, CDR1 is SGHTA and CDR2 is FQGNSA. The CDR3 totals 16 residues. CDR3 region: CASSLAQAVGGYEQYF. The CDR3 coding sequence is TGTGCCAGCAGCTTAGCCCAGGCGGTAGGAGGTTACGAGCAGTACTTC.

The CDR3 nucleotides read TGTGCCAGCAGCTTGGAAGACAGGGGGAGTGGCTACACCTTC. Its translation: CASSLEDRGSGYTF. The chain uses TRBV5-4 and TRBJ1-2; 9 positions match TRBD1. Germline CDR1 reads SGHNT; CDR2 reads YYREEE (reference sequence). J lost 7 bases, V lost 0 bases, and 4 bases had no gene match. This CDR3 has 14 amino acids.

The rearrangement links TRBV9 to TRBJ2-5; the D gene is possibly TRBD2 (6 bases). This CDR3 is 13 amino acids long. V lost 1 base and J lost 4, with 8 bases in between. The germline gives CDR1 SGDLS, CDR2 YYNGEE. The CDR3 nucleotides are TGTGCCAGCAGCGTAAGTAGCGGAGAGACCCAGTACTTC. This sequence encodes CASSVSSGETQYF.

The rearrangement links TRBV6-4 to TRBJ1-1; D call uncertain. Trimming left V 4 bases short and J 3 bases short, with 15 bases between. Germline V gives CDR1 MRHNA, CDR2 SNTAGT. CDR3 length equals 15 residues. The CDR3 here is CASSGRGAPDTEAFF. CDR3 in DNA: TGTGCCAGCAGTGGCCGGGGTGCCCCGGACACTGAAGCTTTCTTT.

For this clone: The germline gene is not matched at one end of the junction; a read error may be the cause. The chain employs TRBV20-1 and TRBJ1-1, with D maybe TRBD1 (6 bases). The CDR3 is 11 residues long. Germline lookup yields CDR1 DFQATT and CDR2 SNEGSKA (reference sequence). This CDR3 reads CSANRDKTLCF. The CDR3 region has the DNA TGCAGTGCTAACCGGGACAAGACCCTTTGCTTT.

This clone has a single count. CDR3 residues: CASSRTYPGRGEADTQYF. CDR3 nucleotide sequence: TGTGCCAGCAGCCGCACTTATCCGGGGAGAGGAGAGGCAGATACGCAGTATTTT. This rearrangement joins TRBV27 to TRBJ2-3; D possibly corresponds to TRBD2 (5 bases). CDR1 MNHEY and CDR2 SMNVEV come from the germline V gene (reference sequence). The germline V and J ends were trimmed by 6 bases and 4 bases, with 26 bases remaining between them. The CDR3 consists of 18 residues.

The genes are TRBV5-6 and TRBJ2-7; 8 nucleotides match TRBD1. Germline V lookup: CDR1 SGHDT, CDR2 YYEEEE. The CDR3 consists of 17 residues. After removal of 1 base from V and 3 bases from J, the junction contained 12 bases not matched to a gene. The CDR3 is CASSLSDRDRQFYEQYF. The CDR3 DNA sequence: TGTGCCAGCAGCTTGAGCGACCGGGACAGGCAATTCTACGAGCAGTACTTC. The variable domain in full, with the rest retrieved from reference TRBV5-6 and TRBJ2-7, is DAGVTQSPTHLIKTRGQQVTLRCSPKSGHDTVSWYQQALGQGPQFIFQYYEEEERQRGNFPDRFSGHQFPNYSSELNVNALLLGDSALYLCASSLSDRDRQFYEQYFGPGTRLTVT.

The chain combines TRBV11-2 with TRBJ2-3; 9 nucleotides line up with TRBD2. Trimming took 1 base from V and 0 from J; bases not matched to a gene: 8. In germline, CDR1 is SGHAT, CDR2 FQNNGV. CDR3 length: 18 amino acids. This CDR3 is CASSLGFLAGLSTDTQYF. The CDR3 DNA reads as TGTGCCAGCAGCTTAGGTTTCCTAGCGGGACTAAGCACAGATACGCAGTATTTT.

This clone was seen only once. The CDR3 reads CASMRTAVYEQYF. CDR3 bases: TGTGCCAGCATGAGGACAGCGGTCTACGAGCAGTACTTC. The V gene is TRBV2, the J gene TRBJ2-7, with D perhaps matching TRBD1 (6 bases). Germline V gene sequence: CDR1 SNHLY, CDR2 FYNNEI. Trimming pared 7 bases from V and 3 bases from J, leaving 13 bases between. The CDR3 is 13 amino acids. Looking up the rest from reference TRBV2 and TRBJ2-7 gives the full variable domain: EPEVTQTPSHQVTQMGQEVILRCVPISNHLYFYWYRQILGQKVEFLVSFYNNEISEKSEIFDDQFSVERPDGSNFTLKIRSTKLEDSAMYFCASMRTAVYEQYFGPGTRLTVT.

This chain uses TRBV19 with TRBJ1-6, with D perhaps matching TRBD1 (5 bases). The CDR3 covers 15 residues. The V and J ends lost 5 bases and 4 bases respectively, with 12 bases between them. The germline CDR1 and CDR2 sequences are LNHDA and SQIVND (reference sequence). This CDR3 reads CASSPLGGYNSPLHF. CDR3 DNA: TGTGCCAGTAGTCCCCTCGGGGGTTATAATTCACCCCTCCACTTT. The complete variable domain, with remaining parts taken from reference TRBV19 and TRBJ1-6, reads DGGITQSPKYLFRKEGQNVTLSCEQNLNHDAMYWYRQDPGQGLRLIYYSQIVNDFQKGDIAEGYSVSREKKESFPLTVTSAQKNPTAFYLCASSPLGGYNSPLHFGNGTRLTVT.

The chain has TRBV4-2 and TRBJ1-4; D is possibly TRBD1 (6 bases). The length of the CDR3 is 16 residues. V gave up 0 bases and J gave up 8 bases, with 16 bases separating them. In germline, CDR1 is LGHNA, CDR2 YNFKEQ. The chain's CDR3 is CASSQDGAGVQEKLFF. For the CDR3, the DNA is TGTGCCAGCAGCCAAGATGGGGCAGGGGTGCAAGAAAAACTGTTTTTT.

Points on this clone: Other nucleotide sequences in the sample specify the same CDR3. The chain recombines TRBV28 with TRBJ2-7; D remains unclear. Trimming stripped 9 bases from V and 2 bases from J, with 8 bases between. Germline CDR1 MDHEN, CDR2 SYDVKM. The CDR3 runs to 11 residues. The CDR3 here is CASGIPYEQYF. CDR3 coding DNA: TGTGCCAGTGGGATCCCCTACGAGCAGTACTTC.

The CDR3 sequence: CASSLGRQTSPRLLAKNIQYF. The CDR3 nucleotides read TGCGCCAGCAGCTTGGGGCGCCAGACATCACCCCGATTGCTAGCCAAAAACATTCAGTACTTC. The gene calls are TRBV5-1 and TRBJ2-4; D call uncertain. CDR1 SGHRS and CDR2 YFSETQ come from the germline V gene. The V end lost 0 bases, the J end lost 0 bases, and 25 bases lay between the germline ends. This CDR3 spans 21 amino acids.

This clone was seen just once. The chain is built from TRBV18 and TRBJ2-2; D may be TRBD1 (6 bases). The CDR3 covers 16 residues. Per the germline V gene, CDR1 is KGHSH and CDR2 is LQKENI. Trimming took off 3 bases at V and 7 bases at J, with 18 bases between the two ends. The chain's CDR3 is CASSPQATGYSGELFF. DNA for the CDR3: TGTGCCAGCTCACCTCAAGCAACAGGGTACAGCGGGGAGCTGTTTTTT.

The chain couples TRBV29-1 to TRBJ1-1; D unclear. From germline, CDR1 is SQVTM and CDR2 ANQGSEA. Trimming stripped 4 bases from V and 5 bases from J, with 20 bases between. The CDR3 runs to 15 residues. The CDR3 DNA sequence: TGCAGCGTTGTCCTAATCGGACGATTGTATACTGAAGCTTTCTTT. Its protein is CSVVLIGRLYTEAFF.

The CDR3 nucleotides read TGTGCCAGCAGCGTAGACGGCGGTAGCTCCTACGAGCAGTACTTC. It specifies CASSVDGGSSYEQYF. The chain links TRBV9 to TRBJ2-7; D unclear. This CDR3 comprises 15 residues. CDR1 and CDR2 (germline): SGDLS, YYNGEE. V dropped 0 bases and J dropped 0 bases, with 10 bases sitting between them.

The gene calls are TRBV18 and TRBJ2-6; weak D call: TRBD2 (5 bases). The CDR3 runs 17 residues. Trimming stripped 1 base from V and 4 bases from J, with 14 bases between. Germline V lookup: CDR1 KGHSH, CDR2 LQKENI. The CDR3 DNA follows: TGTGCCAGCTCACCACTTGGACCGGGAACGGGGGCCAACGTCCTGACTTTC. Translated, it gives CASSPLGPGTGANVLTF. The whole variable domain, filled in from reference TRBV18 and TRBJ2-6, reads NAGVMQNPRHLVRRRGQEARLRCSPMKGHSHVYWYRQLPEEGLKFMVYLQKENIIDESGMPKERFSAEFPKEGPSILRIQQVVRGDSAAYFCASSPLGPGTGANVLTFGAGSRLTVL.

This rearrangement joins TRBV5-1 to TRBJ1-5; maybe TRBD1 (5 bases). There are 15 residues in the CDR3. Between the trimmed V and J ends, which lost 0 bases and 5 bases, there was a span of 12 bases. Germline V lookup: CDR1 SGHRS, CDR2 YFSETQ. CDR3 loop: CASSLGVAGDQPQHF. Here the CDR3 DNA reads TGCGCCAGCAGCTTGGGCGTCGCGGGGGATCAGCCCCAGCATTTT.